This T cell receptor beta chain was sequenced for a study of blood T cell repertoires in COVID-19 (dated by TCRdb to 2018 to 2020). Concerning the study at large: Collaborator samples came from the United States, Italy and Spain and covered acute and convalescent phases of COVID-19. The material from the prospective study consisted of cDNA or gDNA derived from T cells, B-cell-depleted T cells, or PBMCs. The dataset comprised deeply sampled blood TCRbeta repertoires from subjects exposed to, actively infected with, or recovered from COVID-19. The repertoires were released in a freely available public database meant as a resource for research on the immune response to SARS-CoV-2. Samples were obtained from the ongoing ImmuneRACE study (first 160 participants) and from about 1,300 subjects provided by 6 global collaborators. The sample metadata nearly always contained a de-identified subject ID, COVID-19 status, age in years and sex. Where available, HLA class I and class II types were obtained from metadata supplied by the sample provider rather than from assay-based typing. Study-level results and caveats: Clinical and demographic metadata were provided uncurated, with the amount varying by source and participant.

V drops 7 bases and J drops 1 base, leaving 4 bases in between. There are 11 amino acids in the CDR3, from cysteine to phenylalanine inclusive. Only the CDR3 region is kept as DNA, spanning 33 bases read in frame from base 1. CDR1 and CDR2 are read off the germline V gene as MDHEN and SYDVKM. About this clone itself: Its antigen remains unidentified. Per-base qualities were not stored, and no clone one base away is much larger.

TCRbeta CDR3 regions were amplified from genomic DNA by means of the immunoSEQ Assay, a bias-controlled multiplex PCR. The source study handled its data this way. Within the assay, amplification of reference gene primers was used to estimate how many nucleated cells each sample contained. To quantify the absolute abundance of each unique TCRbeta CDR3 rearrangement, sequence reads were collapsed and filtered. For each sample, productive Simpson clonality was calculated by taking the square root of Simpson's diversity index across productive rearrangements. Held by TCRdb, this immuneACCESS table contains in-frame sequences only and omits some clones. Under half of the omission traces to an unresolved V gene where checked; the cause of the rest is unknown. Clone size and the V and J calls come from that table; the DNA yielded D and trimming. For this sample the table gives about 88,000 clones, of which roughly 88% were detected only once. The biggest ten clones account for over 5% of the sample.

One collaborating source in Seattle enrolled patients during active infection and followed them longitudinally through the course of disease. The collaborating institutions used their own protocols to collect whole blood in K2EDTA tubes. For TCRbeta analysis, collaborators shipped samples as frozen whole blood, isolated PBMCs, or DNA extracted from either of those sample types. The rearrangement joined TRBV28 to TRBJ1-1; no D gene call is confident. Sequenced input: peripheral blood. The TCR originated in a man aged 18 to 35 with COVID-19, enrolled during active disease. The nucleotide sequence is given as TGTGCCAGCACCAAGAACACTGAAGCTTTCTTT. It translates to CASTKNTEAFF.